This is a list of T cell receptor beta chains from one sample in a study of blood T cell repertoires in COVID-19. Data came from immunoSEQ multiplex PCR; TCRdb stores just in-frame clones and leaves some out. The sample has more than 250,000 clones, approximately 82% seen once. Sequencing was performed on peripheral blood. The receptors were gathered from a man aged 60 to 69 who had recovered from COVID-19. Both conserved end residues are part of each CDR3. Fields, in order: D gene, clone size, J gene, V gene, CDR3 protein, CDR3 DNA. D genes are given only for firm matches. Clone size is stated in some rows and not others, as once, few, many or a class when expanded.

>TRBD1|-|TRBJ2-6|TRBV5-1
CASSPGQGSTSSGANVLTF
TGCGCCAGCAGCCCGGGACAGGGGTCGACAAGCTCTGGGGCCAACGTCCTGACTTTC
>-|-|TRBJ2-1|TRBV6-5
CASSYRYGSAENEQFF
TGTGCCAGCAGTTACCGGTACGGTTCGGCGGAGAATGAGCAGTTCTTC
>TRBD1|-|TRBJ1-1|TRBV6-5
CASKGQLNTEAFF
TGTGCCAGCAAGGGACAGCTGAACACTGAAGCTTTCTTT
>-|few|TRBJ2-3|TRBV6-6
CASSKGTDTQYF
TGTGCCAGCAGTAAGGGGACAGATACGCAGTATTTT
>-|few|TRBJ1-1|TRBV5-1
CASSFPEGEGDTEAFF
TGCGCCAGCAGCTTCCCCGAGGGGGAAGGGGACACTGAAGCTTTCTTT
>-|-|TRBJ1-5|TRBV19
CASSIMGKGNQPQHF
TGTGCCAGTAGTATTATGGGAAAGGGGAATCAGCCCCAGCATTTT
>TRBD1|-|TRBJ2-5|TRBV11-3
CASSATTGGVETQYF
TGTGCCAGCAGCGCAACGACAGGGGGCGTTGAGACCCAGTACTTC
>TRBD1|-|TRBJ1-1|TRBV18
CASSRDRVDTEAFF
TGTGCCAGCTCACGGGACAGGGTGGACACTGAAGCTTTCTTT
>-|-|TRBJ2-7|TRBV19
CASSQAGMPSDEQYF
TGTGCCAGTAGCCAAGCCGGGATGCCCAGCGACGAGCAGTACTTC
>-|-|TRBJ2-7|TRBV2
CASTGRSGVTYEQYF
TGTGCCAGCACCGGGCGCTCAGGGGTTACCTACGAGCAGTACTTC
>TRBD2|-|TRBJ2-7|TRBV28
CASSPSGLSTYEQYF
TGTGCCAGCAGCCCTAGCGGGCTATCCACCTACGAGCAGTACTTC
>TRBD1|-|TRBJ1-5|TRBV27
CASSHGTVGNQPQHF
TGTGCCAGCAGCCATGGGACAGTGGGCAATCAGCCCCAGCATTTT
>TRBD2|-|TRBJ2-2|TRBV5-5
CASSLVASGSTGYGELFF
TGTGCCAGCAGCTTGGTGGCTAGCGGGAGTACGGGTTACGGGGAGCTGTTTTTT
>TRBD2|-|TRBJ2-3|TRBV9
CASSVVPSGSTDTQYF
TGTGCCAGCAGCGTAGTGCCTAGCGGGAGCACAGATACGCAGTATTTT
>TRBD2|-|TRBJ2-7|TRBV18
CASSPLWAGGLHEQYF
TGTGCCAGCTCCCCGCTTTGGGCGGGAGGGCTCCACGAGCAGTACTTC
>TRBD1|-|TRBJ1-5|TRBV28
CASGLNRGVSNQPQHF
TGTGCCAGCGGGTTAAACAGGGGAGTCAGCAATCAGCCCCAGCATTTT
>-|-|TRBJ1-1|TRBV5-4
CASSRGERNTEAFF
TGTGCCAGCAGCCGTGGCGAGCGGAACACTGAAGCTTTCTTT
>TRBD2|-|TRBJ2-1|TRBV6-2/TRBV6-3
CASSYSGGLAAFVNEQFF
TGTGCCAGCAGTTACTCGGGAGGACTAGCGGCCTTTGTGAATGAGCAGTTCTTC
>TRBD1|-|TRBJ2-3|TRBV2
CASSQTGLGTDTQYF
TGTGCCAGCAGCCAGACAGGGCTCGGCACAGATACGCAGTATTTT
>TRBD1|-|TRBJ1-5|TRBV19
CASRTAGTGENQPQHF
TGTGCCAGTAGAACCGCCGGGACAGGAGAGAATCAGCCCCAGCATTTT
>-|many|TRBJ1-1|TRBV6-5
CASTLDNMNTEAFF
TGTGCCAGCACCCTCGACAACATGAACACTGAAGCTTTCTTT
>-|few|TRBJ2-7|TRBV25-1
CASAREGNSYEQYF
TGTGCCAGCGCCAGGGAAGGTAACTCCTACGAGCAGTACTTC
>-|-|TRBJ1-5|TRBV28
CASSTPGLINQPQHF
TGTGCCAGCAGTACCCCGGGACTCATTAATCAGCCCCAGCATTTT
>-|-|TRBJ1-4|TRBV4-2
CASSPKGVGGHGEKLFF
TGTGCCAGCAGCCCCAAGGGCGTCGGGGGGCATGGGGAAAAACTGTTTTTT
>-|-|TRBJ1-2|TRBV5-1
CASRGGTVNYGYTF
TGCGCCAGCAGGGGAGGGACCGTCAACTATGGCTACACCTTC
>TRBD1|-|TRBJ2-6|TRBV6-1
CASSENRGSGANVLTF
TGTGCCAGCAGTGAAAACAGGGGTTCCGGGGCCAACGTCCTGACTTTC
>-|-|TRBJ1-1|TRBV5-1
CASSLVGSTFEAFF
TGCGCCAGCAGCTTGGTGGGCAGTACCTTTGAAGCTTTCTTT
>-|-|TRBJ1-2|TRBV27
CASRPDRSYGYTF
TGTGCCAGCAGACCCGACAGGAGCTATGGCTACACCTTC
>TRBD2|once|TRBJ2-2|TRBV7-2
CASSLAGGRTGELFF
TGTGCCAGCAGCCTAGCGGGGGGGCGCACCGGGGAGCTGTTTTTT
>TRBD2|-|TRBJ2-7|TRBV27
CASSLLAGVYEQYF
TGTGCCAGCAGTTTACTCGCGGGAGTCTACGAGCAGTACTTC
>-|few|TRBJ2-1|TRBV7-8
CASGVTVSDYNEQFF
TGTGCCAGCGGAGTGACAGTATCCGATTACAATGAGCAGTTCTTC
>-|-|TRBJ2-1|TRBV5-1
CASSGERGSSYNEQFF
TGCGCCAGCAGCGGCGAACGGGGGAGCTCCTACAATGAGCAGTTCTTC
>TRBD1|few|TRBJ2-7|TRBV15
CATSRGTGNYEQYF
TGTGCCACCAGCAGAGGGACAGGGAACTACGAGCAGTACTTC
>-|-|TRBJ2-2|TRBV5-4
CASSPRRGTNTGELFF
TGTGCCAGCAGCCCAAGGCGGGGAACGAACACCGGGGAGCTGTTTTTT
>-|once|TRBJ2-3|TRBV28
CASSGGRSVADTQYF
TGTGCCAGCAGTGGAGGACGATCCGTCGCAGATACGCAGTATTTT
>-|-|TRBJ2-3|TRBV11-3
CASSFGGAEDTQYF
TGTGCCAGCAGCTTTGGAGGAGCTGAGGATACGCAGTATTTT
>TRBD1|-|TRBJ1-5|TRBV28
CASSDRGNQPQHF
TGTGCCAGCAGTGACAGGGGCAATCAGCCCCAGCATTTT
>-|once|TRBJ1-2|TRBV10-3
CAINQGSDYGYTF
TGTGCCATCAATCAGGGGTCGGACTATGGCTACACCTTC
>TRBD2|once|TRBJ2-2|TRBV30
CAWSGLAGTGELFF
TGTGCCTGGAGTGGACTAGCGGGGACCGGGGAGCTGTTTTTT
>TRBD1|-|TRBJ2-7|TRBV5-1
CASSWTGSYEQYF
TGCGCCAGCAGCTGGACAGGTAGCTACGAGCAGTACTTC
>-|-|TRBJ2-3|TRBV2
CASSEVGGSTDTQYF
TGTGCCAGCAGTGAAGTTGGAGGGAGCACAGATACGCAGTATTTT
>-|-|TRBJ1-5|TRBV6-1
CASSEAGISNQPQHF
TGTGCCAGCAGTGAAGCGGGCATTAGCAATCAGCCCCAGCATTTT
>-|-|TRBJ2-7|TRBV12-2
CASRLLKTGVLPPYEQYF
TGTGCAAGTCGCTTACTAAAAACCGGGGTGCTGCCTCCCTACGAGCAGTACTTC
>TRBD1|-|TRBJ1-5|TRBV5-3
CARSLGPYGTGGLNVRYQPQHF
TGTGCCAGAAGCTTGGGCCCCTACGGGACAGGGGGCTTGAATGTGAGGTATCAGCCCCAGCATTTT
>TRBD2|-|TRBJ2-3|TRBV4-1
CASSQTLAGGVTDTQYF
TGCGCCAGCAGCCAGACACTAGCGGGGGGGGTCACAGATACGCAGTATTTT
>-|-|TRBJ1-3|TRBV3-1/TRBV3-2
CASGDKRGSGNTIYF
TGTGCCAGCGGGGACAAGAGGGGCTCTGGAAACACCATATATTTT
>TRBD2|many|TRBJ2-4|TRBV3-1/TRBV3-2
CATRGGGATKNIQYF
TGTGCCACCCGTGGCGGGGGGGCGACCAAAAACATTCAGTACTTC
>TRBD1|-|TRBJ2-1|TRBV29-1
CSVGGGTGGLSSYNEQFF
TGCAGCGTTGGAGGGGGGACAGGGGGCTTAAGCTCCTACAATGAGCAGTTCTTC
>TRBD2|-|TRBJ2-2|TRBV24-1
CATSGRLASGELFF
TGTGCCACCAGTGGCCGACTAGCCTCCGGGGAGCTGTTTTTT
>TRBD2|few|TRBJ2-1|TRBV10-3
CAISDQLAEEGREQFF
TGTGCCATCAGTGACCAGCTAGCGGAGGAAGGCAGGGAGCAGTTCTTC
>TRBD1|once|TRBJ2-7|TRBV7-2
CASSLALGQGSYEQYF
TGTGCCAGCAGCTTAGCGCTTGGACAGGGGTCCTACGAGCAGTACTTC
>-|-|TRBJ1-2|TRBV4-1
CASSQIWGSSYGYTF
TGCGCCAGCAGCCAAATCTGGGGCAGCAGCTATGGCTACACCTTC
>-|-|TRBJ2-5|TRBV24-1
CATSDPRTPRETQYF
TGTGCCACCAGTGATCCGAGGACTCCCAGGGAGACCCAGTACTTC
>-|-|TRBJ1-1|TRBV18
CASSQGRNTEAFF
TGTGCCAGCTCTCAGGGGCGGAACACTGAAGCTTTCTTT
>TRBD2|-|TRBJ2-7|TRBV29-1
CSVEETSGNFYEQYF
TGCAGCGTGGAAGAAACTAGCGGCAATTTCTACGAGCAGTACTTC
>TRBD2|-|TRBJ2-7|TRBV7-9
CASSISWASGITWSPEQYF
TGTGCCAGCAGCATAAGCTGGGCAAGCGGGATAACTTGGTCTCCCGAGCAGTACTTC
>TRBD1|-|TRBJ2-7|TRBV2
CASSRQGTSYEQYF
TGTGCCAGCAGTCGACAGGGGACTTCCTACGAGCAGTACTTC
>-|-|TRBJ2-3|TRBV7-2
CASSLYGTLITDTQYF
TGTGCCAGCAGCTTATATGGGACACTTATCACAGATACGCAGTATTTT
>-|-|TRBJ2-1|TRBV10-2
CASSELNEQFF
TGCGCCAGCAGTGAGCTCAATGAGCAGTTCTTC